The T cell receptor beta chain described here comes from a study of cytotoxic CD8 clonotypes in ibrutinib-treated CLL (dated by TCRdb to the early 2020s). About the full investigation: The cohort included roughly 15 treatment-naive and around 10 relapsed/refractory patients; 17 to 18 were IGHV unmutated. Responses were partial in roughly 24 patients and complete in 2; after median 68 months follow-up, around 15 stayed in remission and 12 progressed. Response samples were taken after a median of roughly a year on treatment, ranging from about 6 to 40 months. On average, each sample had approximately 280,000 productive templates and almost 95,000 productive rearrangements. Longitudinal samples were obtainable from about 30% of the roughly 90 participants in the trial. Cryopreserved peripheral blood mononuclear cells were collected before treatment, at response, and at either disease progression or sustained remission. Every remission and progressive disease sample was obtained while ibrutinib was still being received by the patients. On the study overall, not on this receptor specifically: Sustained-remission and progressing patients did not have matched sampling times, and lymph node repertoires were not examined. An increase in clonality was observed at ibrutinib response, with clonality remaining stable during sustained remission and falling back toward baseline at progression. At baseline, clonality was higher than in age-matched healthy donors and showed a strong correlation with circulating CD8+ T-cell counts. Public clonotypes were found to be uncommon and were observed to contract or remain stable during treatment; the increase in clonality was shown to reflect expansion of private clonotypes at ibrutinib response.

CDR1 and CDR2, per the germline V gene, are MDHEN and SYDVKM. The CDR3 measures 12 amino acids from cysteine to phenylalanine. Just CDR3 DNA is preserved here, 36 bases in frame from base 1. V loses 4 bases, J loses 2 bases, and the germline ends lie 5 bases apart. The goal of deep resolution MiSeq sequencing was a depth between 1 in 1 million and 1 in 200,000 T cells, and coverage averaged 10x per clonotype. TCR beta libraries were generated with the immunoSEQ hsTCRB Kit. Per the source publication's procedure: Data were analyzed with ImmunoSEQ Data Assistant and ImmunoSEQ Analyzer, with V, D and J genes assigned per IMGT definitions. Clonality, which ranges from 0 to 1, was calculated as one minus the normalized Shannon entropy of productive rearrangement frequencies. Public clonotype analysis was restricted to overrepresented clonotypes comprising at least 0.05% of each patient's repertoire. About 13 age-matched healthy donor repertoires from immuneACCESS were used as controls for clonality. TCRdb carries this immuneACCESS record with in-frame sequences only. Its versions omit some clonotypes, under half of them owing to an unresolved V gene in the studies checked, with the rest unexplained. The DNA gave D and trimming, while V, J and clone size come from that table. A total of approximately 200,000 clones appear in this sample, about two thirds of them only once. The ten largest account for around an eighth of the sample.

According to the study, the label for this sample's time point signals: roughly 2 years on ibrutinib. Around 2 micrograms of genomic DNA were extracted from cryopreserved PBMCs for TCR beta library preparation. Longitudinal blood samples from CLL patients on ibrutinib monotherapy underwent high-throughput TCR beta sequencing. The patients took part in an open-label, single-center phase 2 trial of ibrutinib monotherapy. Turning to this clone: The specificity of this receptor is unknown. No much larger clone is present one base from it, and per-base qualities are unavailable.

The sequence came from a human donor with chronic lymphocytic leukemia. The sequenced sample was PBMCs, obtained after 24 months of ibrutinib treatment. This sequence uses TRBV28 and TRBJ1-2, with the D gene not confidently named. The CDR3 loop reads CASSSWNYGYTF. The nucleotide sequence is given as TGTGCCAGCAGTTCTTGGAACTATGGCTACACCTTC.